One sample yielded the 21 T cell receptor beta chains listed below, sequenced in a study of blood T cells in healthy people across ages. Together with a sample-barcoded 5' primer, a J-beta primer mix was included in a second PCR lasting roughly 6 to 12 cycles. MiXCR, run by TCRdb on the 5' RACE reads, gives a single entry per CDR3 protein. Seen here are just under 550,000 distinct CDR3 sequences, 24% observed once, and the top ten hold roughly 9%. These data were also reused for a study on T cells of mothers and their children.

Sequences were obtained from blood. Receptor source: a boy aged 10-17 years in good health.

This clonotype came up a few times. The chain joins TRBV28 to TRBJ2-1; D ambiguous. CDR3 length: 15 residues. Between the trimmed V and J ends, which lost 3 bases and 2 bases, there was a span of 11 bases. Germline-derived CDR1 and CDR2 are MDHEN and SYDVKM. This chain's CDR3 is CASSLVAPPYNEQFF. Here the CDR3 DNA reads TGTGCCAGCAGTTTGGTGGCTCCCCCCTACAATGAGCAGTTCTTC. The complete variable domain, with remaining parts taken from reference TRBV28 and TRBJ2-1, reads DVKVTQSSRYLVKRTGEKVFLECVQDMDHENMFWYRQDPGLGLRLIYFSYDVKMKEKGDIPEGYSVSREKKERFSLILESASTNQTSMYLCASSLVAPPYNEQFFGPGTRLTVL.

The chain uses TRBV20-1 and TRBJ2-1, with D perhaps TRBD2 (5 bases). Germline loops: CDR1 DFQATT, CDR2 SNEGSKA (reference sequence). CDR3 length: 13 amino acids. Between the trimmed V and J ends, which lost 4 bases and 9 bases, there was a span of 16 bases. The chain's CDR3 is CSAISRRVFEQFF. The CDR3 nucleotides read TGCAGTGCTATATCGAGGCGGGTGTTTGAGCAGTTCTTC.

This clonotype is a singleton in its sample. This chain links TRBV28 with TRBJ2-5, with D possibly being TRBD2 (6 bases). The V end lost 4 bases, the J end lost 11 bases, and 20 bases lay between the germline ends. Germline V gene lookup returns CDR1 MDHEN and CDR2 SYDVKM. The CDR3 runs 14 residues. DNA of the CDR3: TGTGCCAGCAGTTCGACTAGGGGCGCGGAAGAGCAGTACTTC. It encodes CASSSTRGAEEQYF.

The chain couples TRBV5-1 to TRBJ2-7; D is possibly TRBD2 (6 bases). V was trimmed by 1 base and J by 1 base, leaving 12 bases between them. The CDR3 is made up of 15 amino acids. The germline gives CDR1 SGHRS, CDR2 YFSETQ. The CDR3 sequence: CASSLPNGSSYEQYF. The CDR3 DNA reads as TGCGCCAGCAGCTTGCCAAACGGGAGTTCCTACGAGCAGTACTTC.

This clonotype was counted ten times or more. This CDR3 reads CSARSPNSGLAGGNEQFF. Written as DNA, the CDR3 is TGCAGTGCTAGATCTCCAAACTCCGGACTAGCGGGGGGTAACGAGCAGTTCTTC. The V gene is TRBV20-1, the J gene TRBJ2-1, with 14 bases that match TRBD2. There are 18 residues in the CDR3. V lost 2 bases to trimming and J lost 10 bases; unmatched junction nucleotides: 16. Per germline, CDR1 DFQATT and CDR2 SNEGSKA (reference sequence).

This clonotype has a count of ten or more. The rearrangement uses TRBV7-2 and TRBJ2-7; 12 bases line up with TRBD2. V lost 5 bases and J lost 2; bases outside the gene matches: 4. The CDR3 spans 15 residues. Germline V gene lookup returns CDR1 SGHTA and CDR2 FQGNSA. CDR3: CASSPRTSGAYEQYF. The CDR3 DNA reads TGTGCCAGCAGCCCCAGGACTAGCGGGGCCTACGAGCAGTACTTC.

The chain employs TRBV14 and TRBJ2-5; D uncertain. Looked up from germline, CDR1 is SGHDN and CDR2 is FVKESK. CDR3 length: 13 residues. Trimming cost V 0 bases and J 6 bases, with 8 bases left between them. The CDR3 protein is CASSQESRQTQYF. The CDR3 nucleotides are TGTGCCAGCAGCCAAGAATCGAGGCAGACCCAGTACTTC.

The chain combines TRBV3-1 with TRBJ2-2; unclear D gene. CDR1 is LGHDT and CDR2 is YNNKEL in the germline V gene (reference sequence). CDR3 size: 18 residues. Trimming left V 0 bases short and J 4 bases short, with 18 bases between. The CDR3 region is CASSQDEDGLYSTGELFF. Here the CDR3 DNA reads TGTGCCAGCAGCCAAGACGAGGACGGCCTCTACTCCACCGGGGAGCTGTTTTTT. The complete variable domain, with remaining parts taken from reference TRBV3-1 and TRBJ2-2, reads DTAVSQTPKYLVTQMGNDKSIKCEQNLGHDTMYWYKQDSKKFLKIMFSYNNKELIINETVPNRFSPKSPDKAHLNLHINSLELGDSAVYFCASSQDEDGLYSTGELFFGEGSRLTVL.

CDR3 nucleotide sequence: TGTGCCAGCAGTCGTAACCTACTAGCGGCTAGCACAGATACGCAGTATTTT. It yields the protein CASSRNLLAASTDTQYF. The chain employs TRBV6-1 and TRBJ2-3, with 8 bases identical to TRBD2. V trimming: 5 bases; J trimming: 0 bases; junction bases outside the gene matches: 10. This CDR3 region has 17 residues. The V gene's germline CDR1 is MNHNS and CDR2 SASEGT.

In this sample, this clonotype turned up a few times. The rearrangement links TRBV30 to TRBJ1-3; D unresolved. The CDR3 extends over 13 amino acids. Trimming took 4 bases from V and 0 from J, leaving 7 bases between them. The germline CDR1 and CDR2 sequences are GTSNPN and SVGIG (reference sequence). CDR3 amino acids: CAWMVGSGNTIYF. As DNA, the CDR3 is TGTGCCTGGATGGTGGGCTCTGGAAACACCATATATTTT.

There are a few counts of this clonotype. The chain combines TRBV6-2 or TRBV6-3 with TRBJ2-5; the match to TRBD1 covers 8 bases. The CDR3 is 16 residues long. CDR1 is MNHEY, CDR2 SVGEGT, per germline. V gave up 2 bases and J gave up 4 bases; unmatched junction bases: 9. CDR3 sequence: CASSYIWDRPSETQYF. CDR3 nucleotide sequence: TGTGCCAGCAGTTACATATGGGACAGGCCTTCAGAGACCCAGTACTTC.

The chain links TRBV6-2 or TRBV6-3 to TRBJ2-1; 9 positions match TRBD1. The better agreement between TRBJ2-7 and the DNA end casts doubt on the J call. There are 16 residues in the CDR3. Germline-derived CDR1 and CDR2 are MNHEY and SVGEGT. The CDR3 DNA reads TGTGCCAGCAGTAAGGATCACAGGGGGCCGGATTACGAGCAGTACTTC. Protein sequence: CASSKDHRGPDYEQYF.

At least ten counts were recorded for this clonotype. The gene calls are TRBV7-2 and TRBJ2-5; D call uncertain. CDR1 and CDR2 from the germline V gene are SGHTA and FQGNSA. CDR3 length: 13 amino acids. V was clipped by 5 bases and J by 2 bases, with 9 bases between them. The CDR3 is CASSPDGQETQYF. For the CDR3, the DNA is TGTGCCAGCAGCCCTGACGGGCAAGAGACCCAGTACTTC.

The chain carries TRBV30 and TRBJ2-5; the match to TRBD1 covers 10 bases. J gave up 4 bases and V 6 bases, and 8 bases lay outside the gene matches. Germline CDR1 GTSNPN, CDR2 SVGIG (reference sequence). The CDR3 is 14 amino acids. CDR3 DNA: TGTGCCTGCACCCTCCGGGACAGGGGAGAGACCCAGTACTTC. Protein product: CACTLRDRGETQYF.

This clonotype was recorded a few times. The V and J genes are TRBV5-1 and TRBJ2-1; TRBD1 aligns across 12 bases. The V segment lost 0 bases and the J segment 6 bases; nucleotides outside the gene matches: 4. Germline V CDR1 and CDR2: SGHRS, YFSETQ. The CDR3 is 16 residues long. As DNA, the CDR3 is TGCGCCAGCAGCTTGGCCACGGGACAGGGGGCCAATGAGCAGTTCTTC. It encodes CASSLATGQGANEQFF.

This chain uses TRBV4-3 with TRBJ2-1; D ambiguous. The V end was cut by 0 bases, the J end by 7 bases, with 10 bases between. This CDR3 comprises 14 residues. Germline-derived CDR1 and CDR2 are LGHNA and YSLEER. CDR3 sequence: CASSQDKQPNEQFF. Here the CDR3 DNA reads TGCGCCAGCAGCCAAGATAAACAGCCAAATGAGCAGTTCTTC.

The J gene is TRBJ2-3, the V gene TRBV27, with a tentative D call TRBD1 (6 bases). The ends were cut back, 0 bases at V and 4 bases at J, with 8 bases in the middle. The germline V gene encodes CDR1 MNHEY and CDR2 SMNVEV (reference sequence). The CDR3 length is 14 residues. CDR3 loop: CASSLSTGADTQYF. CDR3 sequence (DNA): TGTGCCAGCAGTTTATCGACAGGAGCAGATACGCAGTATTTT.

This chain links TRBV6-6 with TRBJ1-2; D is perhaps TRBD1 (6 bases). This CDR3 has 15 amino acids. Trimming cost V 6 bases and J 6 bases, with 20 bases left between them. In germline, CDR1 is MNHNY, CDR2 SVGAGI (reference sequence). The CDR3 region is CASSPARGARDGYTF. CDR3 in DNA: TGTGCCAGCAGCCCAGCCCGGGGGGCGAGGGATGGCTACACCTTC.

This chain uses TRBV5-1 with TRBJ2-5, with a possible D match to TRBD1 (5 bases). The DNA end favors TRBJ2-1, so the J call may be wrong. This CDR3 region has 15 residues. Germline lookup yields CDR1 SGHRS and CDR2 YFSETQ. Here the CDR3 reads CASSLEAGAYDEQFF. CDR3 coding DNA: TGCGCCAGCAGCTTGGAAGCTGGGGCTTACGATGAGCAGTTCTTC.

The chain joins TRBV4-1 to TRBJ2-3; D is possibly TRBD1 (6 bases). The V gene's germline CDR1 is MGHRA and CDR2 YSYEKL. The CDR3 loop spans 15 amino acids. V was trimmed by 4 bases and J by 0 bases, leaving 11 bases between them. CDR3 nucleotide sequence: TGCGCCAGCAGCCCTCAGGGACATAGCACAGATACGCAGTATTTT. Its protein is CASSPQGHSTDTQYF.

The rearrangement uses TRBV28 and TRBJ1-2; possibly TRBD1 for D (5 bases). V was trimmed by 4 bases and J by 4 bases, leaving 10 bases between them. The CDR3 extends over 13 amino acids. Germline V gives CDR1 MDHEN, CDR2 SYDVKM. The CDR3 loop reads CASSSTGSYGYTF. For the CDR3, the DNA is TGTGCCAGCAGTTCCACAGGAAGCTATGGCTACACCTTC.